These 15 T cell receptor beta chains share one sample of origin, sequenced in a study of lymphopenia after photon versus proton radiotherapy. Libraries were prepared by immunoSEQ multiplex PCR; TCRdb keeps only in-frame clonotypes and omits some of them. Of 15,000 to 20,000 clones detected, about nine tenths appear once; the ten largest clones hold 45% to 60%. The starting material was peripheral blood, obtained from a patient treated with proton-based radiotherapy. These receptor sequences come from a woman aged 55-75 years with cholangiocarcinoma. Some clones in this sample may be carry-over from other donors' samples.

The chain has TRBV5-1 and TRBJ1-1; 8 nucleotides line up with TRBD1. This CDR3 has 15 amino acids. J lost 0 bases, V lost 2 bases, and 3 bases had no gene match. Per germline, CDR1 SGHRS and CDR2 YFSETQ. CDR3 nucleotides: TGCGCCAGCAGCTTACAGGGGGACATGAACACTGAAGCTTTCTTT. Its translation: CASSLQGDMNTEAFF.

The chain recombines TRBV5-5 with TRBJ1-2, with TRBD1 identical over 7 bases. The V segment lost 0 bases and the J segment 3 bases; nucleotides outside the gene matches: 5. Germline V CDR1 and CDR2: SGHKS, YYEKEE (reference sequence). This CDR3 is 15 amino acids long. CDR3 amino acids: CASSLAQGQHYGYTF. The CDR3 DNA is TGTGCCAGCAGCTTGGCCCAGGGACAGCACTATGGCTACACCTTC.

This chain joins TRBV15 and TRBJ2-1; 8 nucleotides agree with TRBD2. J gave up 4 bases and V 2 bases, and 7 bases lay outside the gene matches. Germline CDR1 reads LNHNV; CDR2 reads YYDKDF (reference sequence). The length of the CDR3 is 16 residues. The CDR3 is CATSRKRAGEYNEQFF. The CDR3 DNA sequence: TGTGCCACCAGCAGAAAGAGAGCGGGAGAGTACAATGAGCAGTTCTTC.

The chain employs TRBV6-5 and TRBJ2-3; D uncertain. The CDR3 covers 13 residues. Per germline, CDR1 MNHEY and CDR2 SVGAGI. Deletions cut 7 bases from V and 4 bases from J, with 12 bases between. CDR3 nucleotide sequence: TGTGCCAGCAAGACGGTTGGGGCAGATACGCAGTATTTT. Translating gives CASKTVGADTQYF.

The rearrangement links TRBV7-9 to TRBJ1-1; D is perhaps TRBD1 (6 bases). Deletions cut 5 bases from V and 0 bases from J, with 10 bases between. Per germline, CDR1 SEHNR and CDR2 FQNEAQ (reference sequence). There are 14 residues in the CDR3. The CDR3 reads CASSRRGVNTEAFF. CDR3 bases: TGTGCCAGCAGCCGTAGGGGGGTGAACACTGAAGCTTTCTTT.

V is TRBV28 and J is TRBJ1-6; D is undetermined. From germline, CDR1 is MDHEN and CDR2 SYDVKM. Deletions cut 2 bases from V and 7 bases from J, with 12 bases between. The CDR3 loop spans 15 amino acids. Here the CDR3 DNA reads TGTGCCAGCAGTTTAGTAACGGGGTTCAATTCACCCCTCCACTTT. Its protein product is CASSLVTGFNSPLHF.

The J gene is TRBJ2-5, the V gene TRBV9; possibly TRBD1 for D (5 bases). Deletions cut 0 bases from V and 4 bases from J, with 7 bases between. The germline V gene has CDR1 SGDLS and CDR2 YYNGEE. The CDR3 runs to 13 residues. This CDR3 is CASSVAQGETQYF. CDR3 coding DNA: TGTGCCAGCAGCGTAGCTCAGGGAGAGACCCAGTACTTC. Full variable domain (outside the CDR3, taken from reference TRBV9 and TRBJ2-5): DSGVTQTPKHLITATGQRVTLRCSPRSGDLSVYWYQQSLDQGLQFLIQYYNGEERAKGNILERFSAQQFPDLHSELNLSSLELGDSALYFCASSVAQGETQYFGPGTRLLVL.

J is TRBJ1-6 and V is TRBV15, with a weak D call TRBD1 (5 bases). The CDR3 spans 15 residues. Trimming cost V 5 bases and J 6 bases, with 14 bases left between them. The germline V gene encodes CDR1 LNHNV and CDR2 YYDKDF (reference sequence). In DNA form, the CDR3 reads TGTGCCACCAGCGGGGAGGGGAGAGGTAATTCACCCCTCCACTTT. It is translated as CATSGEGRGNSPLHF.

The chain links TRBV18 to TRBJ1-2, with D uncertain. The germline V and J ends were trimmed by 2 bases and 2 bases, with 9 bases remaining between them. Per the germline V gene, CDR1 is KGHSH and CDR2 is LQKENI. The CDR3 spans 14 residues. CDR3 DNA: TGTGCCAGCTCACCAGATGCAGCAAACTATGGCTACACCTTC. Protein product: CASSPDAANYGYTF.

This chain joins TRBV2 and TRBJ1-1; unclear D gene. Germline lookup yields CDR1 SNHLY and CDR2 FYNNEI. Trimming left V 7 bases short and J 4 bases short, with 16 bases between. The CDR3 is 14 amino acids. CDR3 sequence reads: CASTSQSGGTEAFF. The DNA of the CDR3 is TGTGCCAGCACTAGTCAGAGCGGAGGCACTGAAGCTTTCTTT.

The chain combines TRBV18 with TRBJ1-4, with D tentatively TRBD1 (5 bases). Germline loops: CDR1 KGHSH, CDR2 LQKENI. Trimming cost V 0 bases and J 7 bases, with 9 bases left between them. This CDR3 region has 14 residues. The CDR3 is CASSPPGDAEKLFF. CDR3 DNA sequence: TGTGCCAGCTCACCACCGGGGGATGCTGAAAAACTGTTTTTT.

As regards this clone: With only one base between it and a far larger clone, this is likely a read error. This CDR3 is also generated by other DNA sequences in the sample. J is TRBJ1-5 and V is TRBV6-5, with D unclear. V was shortened by 7 bases and J by 7 bases, with 14 bases between the two germline ends. From germline, CDR1 is MNHEY and CDR2 SVGAGI. The CDR3 is 13 residues long. The CDR3 nucleotides read TGTGCCAGCAACCCCAGCCCGGGGCAGCCCCAGCATTTT. This codes for CASNPSPGQPQHF.

The J gene is TRBJ2-1, the V gene TRBV4-3; 7 bases match TRBD2. Trimming took 0 bases from V and 0 from J; bases not matched to a gene: 11. The germline CDR1 and CDR2 sequences are LGHNA and YSLEER. The CDR3 is made up of 19 amino acids. The CDR3 region is CASSQDPTSQDFSYNEQFF. As DNA, the CDR3 is TGCGCCAGCAGCCAAGATCCGACTAGCCAAGATTTCTCCTACAATGAGCAGTTCTTC.

The rearrangement links TRBV7-9 to TRBJ2-1, with D tentatively TRBD1 (6 bases). This CDR3 is 17 amino acids long. V lost 2 bases to trimming and J lost 2 bases, with 16 bases between them. Per the germline V gene, CDR1 is SEHNR and CDR2 is FQNEAQ (reference sequence). CDR3 region: CASSLSKGVNAYNEQFF. CDR3 nucleotide sequence: TGTGCCAGCAGCTTAAGTAAGGGGGTAAATGCCTACAATGAGCAGTTCTTC.

CDR3 coding DNA: TGTGCCAGCAGTTTTCGGAGTGGTGGGAGCAATCAGCCCCAGCATTTT. Amino acid sequence: CASSFRSGGSNQPQHF. The gene calls are TRBV27 and TRBJ1-5, with D unresolved. Per germline, CDR1 MNHEY and CDR2 SMNVEV (reference sequence). V lost 3 bases and J 1 base, leaving 13 bases between the germline ends. The CDR3 runs 16 residues.